The 27 T cell receptor beta chains listed next were all sequenced from one sample in a study of identical twins. MiXCR, applied by TCRdb to the 5' RACE reads, yields one record per CDR3 protein. The sample lists about 520,000 distinct CDR3 sequences; approximately 22% were seen once. These data were likewise used in another study, on T cells expressing NK-cell markers.

The material sequenced was CD4+ T cells sorted from blood. The receptor source for this set is a woman younger than 35 in good health.

As for this clonotype: Relative to the germline gene, one junction end is altered; a read error may explain this. The V gene is TRBV12-3 or TRBV12-4, the J gene TRBJ2-7, with D possibly TRBD2 on 6 matching bases. The CDR3 sequence is 13 residues long. The CDR3 sequence is CASRLGFGGEQYF. CDR3 sequence (DNA): TGTGCCAGCAGGTTAGGCTTCGGGGGAGAGCAGTACTTC.

This clonotype has a count of ten or more. The chain recombines TRBV7-2 with TRBJ2-1, with D possibly TRBD2 on 6 matching bases. The V gene's germline CDR1 is SGHTA and CDR2 FQGNSA. The V gene lost 1 base and the J gene lost 0 bases, with 7 bases spanning the gap. CDR3 length equals 15 residues. For the CDR3, the DNA is TGTGCCAGCAGCTTAGGACTAGGCTCCTACAATGAGCAGTTCTTC. It yields the protein CASSLGLGSYNEQFF.

In its sample, this clonotype was seen a few times. This chain links TRBV5-1 with TRBJ1-1; possibly TRBD1 for D (6 bases). Germline V gene lookup returns CDR1 SGHRS and CDR2 YFSETQ. The CDR3 sequence is 14 residues long. The V gene lost 0 bases and the J gene lost 10 bases, with 16 bases spanning the gap. As DNA, the CDR3 is TGCGCCAGCAGCTTGGACAGGGTCAGCGGGGGAGCTTTCTTT. Protein product: CASSLDRVSGGAFF. Combining the CDR3 with reference TRBV5-1 and TRBJ1-1 gives the whole variable domain KAGVTQTPRYLIKTRGQQVTLSCSPISGHRSVSWYQQTPGQGLQFLFEYFSETQRNKGNFPGRFSGRQFSNSRSEMNVSTLELGDSALYLCASSLDRVSGGAFFGQGTRLTVV.

The chain is built from TRBV6-2 or TRBV6-3 and TRBJ2-7; D is undetermined. The CDR3 has 13 amino acids. Germline assignment: CDR1 MNHEY and CDR2 SVGEGT. V gave up 0 bases and J gave up 3 bases, with 6 bases separating them. The CDR3 nucleotides are TGTGCCAGCAGTTACTCGTACAGCTACGAGCAGTACTTC. Its translation is CASSYSYSYEQYF.

CDR3 sequence (DNA): TGTGCCAGCAGCCGTCGGCCATCAGATACGCAGTATTTT. It codes for CASSRRPSDTQYF. This rearrangement joins TRBV11-2 to TRBJ2-3; no clear D gene. Germline CDR1 SGHAT, CDR2 FQNNGV. CDR3 length: 13 amino acids. V dropped 5 bases and J dropped 4 bases, with 10 bases sitting between them.

The sample holds a few counts of this clonotype. The chain carries TRBV5-1 and TRBJ1-1, with D unclear. The CDR3 runs to 16 residues. Between the trimmed V and J ends, which lost 0 bases and 4 bases, there was a span of 16 bases. Germline V lookup: CDR1 SGHRS, CDR2 YFSETQ. In DNA form, the CDR3 reads TGCGCCAGCAGCTTGGGATCCGGGCTAGTTGGCACTGAAGCTTTCTTT. Protein product: CASSLGSGLVGTEAFF.

This clonotype has ten or more counts. The chain couples TRBV7-2 to TRBJ1-6; D is undetermined. Germline CDR1 and CDR2: SGHTA and FQGNSA. CDR3 length: 15 amino acids. The V end lost 5 bases, the J end lost 6 bases, and 14 bases lay between the germline ends. Written as DNA, the CDR3 is TGTGCCAGCAGCCGAGCGTCTATTTCTAATTCACCCCTCCACTTT. Translated, it gives CASSRASISNSPLHF.

The J gene is TRBJ2-5, the V gene TRBV7-2, with D unclear. The germline CDR1 and CDR2 sequences are SGHTA and FQGNSA. The CDR3 is made up of 14 amino acids. The ends were cut back, 5 bases at V and 4 bases at J, with 14 bases in the middle. This CDR3 reads CASSPVRTRETQYF. The CDR3 DNA sequence: TGTGCCAGCAGCCCTGTCCGGACCCGAGAGACCCAGTACTTC.

This clonotype was seen repeatedly, ten times or more. The DNA of the CDR3 is TGTGCCATCAGAGGGAACAGTGGGGAGGTCGAGCAGTACTTC. The encoded protein is CAIRGNSGEVEQYF. This rearrangement joins TRBV10-3 to TRBJ2-7; possibly TRBD2 for D (6 bases). Germline V gene sequence: CDR1 ENHRY, CDR2 SYGVKD. V lost 6 bases and J 6 bases, leaving 18 bases between the germline ends. The CDR3 has 14 amino acids.

This clonotype was detected many times. The rearrangement links TRBV28 to TRBJ1-2; the D is unclear. Germline CDR1 and CDR2: MDHEN and SYDVKM. The CDR3 loop spans 13 amino acids. Between the trimmed V and J ends, which lost 3 bases and 3 bases, there was a span of 8 bases. The CDR3 sequence is CASSFNGYYGYTF. The DNA of the CDR3 is TGTGCCAGCAGTTTTAACGGATACTATGGCTACACCTTC.

This clonotype was counted between two and nine times. The chain joins TRBV3-1 to TRBJ1-1; D is uncertain. This CDR3 has 15 amino acids. Per germline, CDR1 LGHDT and CDR2 YNNKEL (reference sequence). Trimming removed 4 bases from V and 1 base from J, with 13 bases in between. CDR3 bases: TGTGCCAGCAGCCCGGGGTGGGGAAGGAACACTGAAGCTTTCTTT. Translation: CASSPGWGRNTEAFF.

This chain links TRBV25-1 with TRBJ1-2; no firm D call. The CDR3 totals 13 residues. V gave up 1 base and J gave up 6 bases, with 9 bases separating them. Germline V gene data show CDR1 as MGHDK and CDR2 as SYGVNS. This CDR3 reads CASSEWTSDGYTF. The CDR3 nucleotides are TGTGCCAGCAGTGAATGGACCTCCGATGGCTACACCTTC.

This clonotype was found a few times. This sequence joins TRBV29-1 and TRBJ2-3; perhaps TRBD1 as D (6 bases). Trimming took 7 bases from V and 2 from J, leaving 13 bases between them. Per germline, CDR1 SQVTM and CDR2 ANQGSEA. This CDR3 has 13 amino acids. Here the CDR3 reads CSDRDGFTDTQYF. The CDR3 DNA reads TGCAGCGACAGGGACGGTTTCACAGATACGCAGTATTTT.

The rearrangement uses TRBV19 and TRBJ1-5; TRBD1 might be the D (5 bases). V shed 2 bases and J shed 4 bases, with 9 bases lying between them. Germline loops: CDR1 LNHDA, CDR2 SQIVND (reference sequence). This CDR3 comprises 14 residues. CDR3 coding DNA: TGTGCCAGTAGTATATCAGGGCTAAATCAGCCCCAGCATTTT. Translation: CASSISGLNQPQHF.

This clonotype appeared a few times. J is TRBJ2-3 and V is TRBV5-1; D call uncertain. The ends were cut back, 3 bases at V and 6 bases at J, with 14 bases in the middle. The CDR3 runs to 14 residues. CDR1 is SGHRS, CDR2 YFSETQ, per germline. CDR3 in amino acids: CASSSTLKLDTQYF. For the CDR3, the DNA is TGCGCCAGCAGCTCAACTCTAAAACTTGATACGCAGTATTTT.

This clonotype has just a few counts. This rearrangement joins TRBV15 to TRBJ2-5, with D perhaps matching TRBD1 (5 bases). The ends were cut back, 0 bases at V and 2 bases at J, with 10 bases in the middle. The CDR3 spans 15 residues. Germline V gene data show CDR1 as LNHNV and CDR2 as YYDKDF (reference sequence). The CDR3 loop is CATSRDHRIQETQYF. In nucleotides, the CDR3 is TGTGCCACCAGCAGAGATCACAGGATACAAGAGACCCAGTACTTC.

V is TRBV12-3 or TRBV12-4 and J is TRBJ2-5; 9 bases line up with TRBD1. The CDR3 is made up of 15 amino acids. V was pared by 4 bases and J by 5 bases, with 8 bases of the junction left unmatched. CDR3 sequence: CASSSTGGGWETQYF. CDR3 nucleotide sequence: TGTGCCAGCAGTTCGACAGGGGGAGGTTGGGAGACCCAGTACTTC.

This clonotype was observed a handful of times. CDR3 sequence reads: CASSSLSPTDTQYF. CDR3 sequence (DNA): TGCGCCAGCAGCTCATTGTCCCCCACAGATACGCAGTATTTT. This sequence joins TRBV5-1 and TRBJ2-3; D not resolved. Deletions cut 3 bases from V and 2 bases from J, with 10 bases between. The CDR3 extends over 14 amino acids. The germline V gene encodes CDR1 SGHRS and CDR2 YFSETQ.

Written as DNA, the CDR3 is TGTGCCTGGGTGACAACCCGAGGGGGCTACACCTTC. Translating gives CAWVTTRGGYTF. V and J are TRBV30 and TRBJ1-2, with no clear D. The germline V and J ends were trimmed by 5 bases and 8 bases, with 15 bases remaining between them. Germline lookup yields CDR1 GTSNPN and CDR2 SVGIG (reference sequence). The CDR3 sequence is 12 residues long.

The V gene is TRBV20-1, the J gene TRBJ1-4; D is unresolved. Trimming cost V 6 bases and J 0 bases, with 14 bases left between them. This CDR3 has 15 amino acids. Germline V lookup: CDR1 DFQATT, CDR2 SNEGSKA (reference sequence). DNA for the CDR3: TGCAGTGCCGCCCGGGCGGGGTCAACTAATGAAAAACTGTTTTTT. This translates into CSAARAGSTNEKLFF.

At least ten counts were recorded for this clonotype. The chain is built from TRBV3-1 and TRBJ2-1, with D perhaps TRBD2 (6 bases). CDR3 length: 12 amino acids. Per the germline V gene, CDR1 is LGHDT and CDR2 is YNNKEL (reference sequence). The ends were cut back, 8 bases at V and 7 bases at J, with 12 bases in the middle. The CDR3 DNA reads TGTGCCAGCTCACCGACTAGAAATGAGCAGTTCTTC. Its protein product is CASSPTRNEQFF.

The V call is TRBV27, the J call TRBJ2-7, with D possibly being TRBD2 (6 bases). The germline V and J ends were trimmed by 6 bases and 3 bases, with 12 bases remaining between them. Germline lookup yields CDR1 MNHEY and CDR2 SMNVEV (reference sequence). CDR3 length: 13 residues. The CDR3 nucleotides read TGTGCCAGCAGGCCGGGGGATTTCTACGAGCAGTACTTC. It is translated as CASRPGDFYEQYF.

The chain combines TRBV20-1 with TRBJ2-1; D is uncertain. Between the trimmed V and J ends, which lost 3 bases and 0 bases, there was a span of 9 bases. CDR3 length: 14 residues. Germline loops: CDR1 DFQATT, CDR2 SNEGSKA (reference sequence). The CDR3 coding sequence is TGCAGTGCTAGGCCCATCAGCTCCTACAATGAGCAGTTCTTC. It encodes CSARPISSYNEQFF.

The chain combines TRBV12-3 or TRBV12-4 with TRBJ2-2; D is ambiguous. The CDR3 extends over 12 amino acids. V lost 8 bases and J 2 bases, leaving 6 bases between the germline ends. The CDR3 here is CASGYNTGELFF. The CDR3 bases are TGTGCCAGCGGATATAACACCGGGGAGCTGTTTTTT.

The chain recombines TRBV5-1 with TRBJ2-2, with 8 bases that match TRBD2. The CDR3 sequence is 16 residues long. Trimming removed 2 bases from V and 9 bases from J; junction bases left unmatched: 12. Germline CDR1 and CDR2: SGHRS and YFSETQ. CDR3 coding DNA: TGCGCCAGCAGCTTTCCGGGACTAGAGGTGACTCGGGAGCTGTTTTTT. Amino acids: CASSFPGLEVTRELFF.

This clonotype has only a few counts. The V gene is TRBV13, the J gene TRBJ1-2; 9 bases align to TRBD1. The length of the CDR3 is 18 residues. Germline V gene data show CDR1 as PRHDT and CDR2 as FYEKMQ (reference sequence). Trimming cost V 5 bases and J 1 base; bases outside gene matches: 14. This CDR3 is CASSRTPPRQGVNYGYTF. The CDR3 nucleotides are TGTGCCAGCAGCCGGACACCTCCCAGACAGGGGGTTAACTATGGCTACACCTTC.

This clonotype occurred many times. The chain combines TRBV7-2 with TRBJ2-2; unclear D gene. In germline, CDR1 is SGHTA, CDR2 FQGNSA. CDR3 length: 11 amino acids. Trimming removed 5 bases from V and 6 bases from J, with 4 bases in between. DNA for the CDR3: TGTGCCAGCAGCCTCTCCGGGGAGCTGTTTTTT. Its translation: CASSLSGELFF.